These T cell receptor beta chains were read from a single sample in a study of identical twins. TCRdb analysed the 5' RACE reads with MiXCR anew, one entry per CDR3 protein. The sample yields a few hundred thousand distinct CDR3 sequences, roughly 24% seen once. Separately, the same data were catalogued under a study of T cells expressing NK-cell markers.

The specimen was CD4+ T cells sorted from blood. The receptors were sampled from a young woman in good health. CDR3s include the opening cysteine and the closing phenylalanine or tryptophan. Each record gives: J gene, clone size, V gene, D gene, CDR3 protein, CDR3 DNA. The D gene is left open where the match is weak. Expanded clones are given a class, and other clones once, few, many or no size at all.

J gene: TRBJ2-7
clone size: NA
V gene: TRBV5-1
D gene: NA
CDR3 protein: CASSFVRGSAEQYF
CDR3 DNA: TGCGCCAGCAGCTTCGTTCGGGGATCGGCCGAGCAGTACTTC

J gene: TRBJ1-2
clone size: NA
V gene: TRBV6-5
D gene: NA
CDR3 protein: CASSQSRSGYTF
CDR3 DNA: TGTGCCAGCAGCCAATCGCGGTCTGGCTACACCTTC

J gene: TRBJ2-2
clone size: NA
V gene: TRBV5-1
D gene: NA
CDR3 protein: CASSERGVVFAQAGELFF
CDR3 DNA: TGCGCCAGCAGCGAGAGGGGGGTCGTGTTCGCTCAGGCCGGGGAGCTGTTTTTT

J gene: TRBJ2-7
clone size: NA
V gene: TRBV12-3/TRBV12-4
D gene: NA
CDR3 protein: CASRPPGPVYEQYF
CDR3 DNA: TGTGCCAGCAGGCCCCCGGGACCTGTCTACGAGCAGTACTTC

J gene: TRBJ2-1
clone size: NA
V gene: TRBV6-1
D gene: NA
CDR3 protein: CASRRRTSSGYNEQFF
CDR3 DNA: TGTGCCAGCCGCAGGAGAACAAGTTCGGGCTACAATGAGCAGTTCTTC

J gene: TRBJ2-1
clone size: few
V gene: TRBV5-1
D gene: NA
CDR3 protein: CASSLESPDKQFF
CDR3 DNA: TGCGCCAGCAGCTTGGAGTCCCCGGACAAGCAGTTCTTC

J gene: TRBJ2-3
clone size: NA
V gene: TRBV20-1
D gene: TRBD2
CDR3 protein: CSASDRTSGGARDVHTQYF
CDR3 DNA: TGCAGTGCCTCCGACCGGACTAGCGGGGGGGCACGAGACGTCCATACGCAGTATTTT

J gene: TRBJ2-3
clone size: few
V gene: TRBV10-1
D gene: NA
CDR3 protein: CASSEGPITDTQYF
CDR3 DNA: TGCGCCAGCAGTGAGGGACCGATCACAGATACGCAGTATTTT

J gene: TRBJ2-1
clone size: many
V gene: TRBV10-3
D gene: NA
CDR3 protein: CAISESWGSSYNEQFF
CDR3 DNA: TGTGCCATCAGTGAGTCGTGGGGAAGCTCCTACAATGAGCAGTTCTTC

J gene: TRBJ1-1
clone size: few
V gene: TRBV12-3/TRBV12-4
D gene: NA
CDR3 protein: CASRRSGTVNTEAFF
CDR3 DNA: TGTGCCAGCAGGCGATCCGGGACGGTGAACACTGAAGCTTTCTTT

J gene: TRBJ2-1
clone size: few
V gene: TRBV19
D gene: NA
CDR3 protein: CASSIVGANNEQFF
CDR3 DNA: TGTGCCAGTAGTATAGTTGGAGCGAACAATGAGCAGTTCTTC

J gene: TRBJ2-3
clone size: NA
V gene: TRBV12-5
D gene: TRBD2
CDR3 protein: CASGARGGPSTDTQYF
CDR3 DNA: TGTGCTAGTGGAGCGCGGGGGGGCCCTAGCACAGATACGCAGTATTTT

J gene: TRBJ2-6
clone size: few
V gene: TRBV2
D gene: TRBD1
CDR3 protein: CASSRDRGLSGANVLTF
CDR3 DNA: TGTGCCAGCAGTAGGGACAGGGGACTCTCTGGGGCCAACGTCCTGACTTTC

J gene: TRBJ2-3
clone size: NA
V gene: TRBV15
D gene: NA
CDR3 protein: CATSRDWGQGDTQYF
CDR3 DNA: TGTGCCACCAGCAGAGATTGGGGGCAGGGGGATACGCAGTATTTT

J gene: TRBJ1-2
clone size: NA
V gene: TRBV5-1
D gene: NA
CDR3 protein: CASSLAGRSNGYTF
CDR3 DNA: TGCGCCAGCAGCTTGGCAGGACGGAGTAATGGCTACACCTTC

J gene: TRBJ2-3
clone size: few
V gene: TRBV20-1
D gene: TRBD2
CDR3 protein: CSARVPGLAAPQDTQYF
CDR3 DNA: TGCAGTGCTAGAGTCCCGGGACTAGCCGCCCCCCAGGATACGCAGTATTTT

J gene: TRBJ2-7
clone size: few
V gene: TRBV5-1
D gene: NA
CDR3 protein: CASSFEGFYEQYF
CDR3 DNA: TGCGCCAGCAGCTTCGAGGGGTTCTACGAGCAGTACTTC

J gene: TRBJ1-1
clone size: NA
V gene: TRBV5-1
D gene: NA
CDR3 protein: CASSGFGHEAFF
CDR3 DNA: TGCGCCAGCAGCGGCTTTGGACACGAAGCTTTCTTT

J gene: TRBJ2-7
clone size: few
V gene: TRBV20-1
D gene: TRBD2
CDR3 protein: CSARDLAGAGEQYF
CDR3 DNA: TGCAGTGCTAGAGATCTTGCGGGAGCGGGAGAGCAGTACTTC

J gene: TRBJ2-1
clone size: NA
V gene: TRBV4-3
D gene: NA
CDR3 protein: CASSQESFSNREQFF
CDR3 DNA: TGCGCCAGCAGCCAAGAAAGTTTCAGTAATCGAGAGCAGTTCTTC

J gene: TRBJ2-7
clone size: many
V gene: TRBV7-2
D gene: NA
CDR3 protein: CASSLEDSLNEQYF
CDR3 DNA: TGTGCCAGCAGCCTTGAGGACAGTTTAAATGAGCAGTACTTC

J gene: TRBJ2-3
clone size: NA
V gene: TRBV4-2
D gene: NA
CDR3 protein: CASSQDRRGSEGAVDTQYF
CDR3 DNA: TGTGCCAGCAGCCAAGATCGAAGGGGGTCGGAGGGGGCTGTCGATACGCAGTATTTT

J gene: TRBJ2-3
clone size: many
V gene: TRBV12-3/TRBV12-4
D gene: TRBD1
CDR3 protein: CASSRGTGASSTDTQYF
CDR3 DNA: TGTGCCAGCAGCCGAGGGACAGGGGCTTCTAGCACAGATACGCAGTATTTT

J gene: TRBJ2-7
clone size: few
V gene: TRBV10-3
D gene: TRBD1
CDR3 protein: CAIRWGQGESEQYF
CDR3 DNA: TGTGCCATCAGGTGGGGACAGGGTGAGAGCGAGCAGTACTTC

J gene: TRBJ1-1
clone size: NA
V gene: TRBV7-2
D gene: NA
CDR3 protein: CASSFDGQTEAFF
CDR3 DNA: TGTGCCAGCAGCTTTGATGGCCAGACTGAAGCTTTCTTT

J gene: TRBJ2-1
clone size: NA
V gene: TRBV2
D gene: NA
CDR3 protein: CASSEALQRRKGKDNEQFF
CDR3 DNA: TGTGCCAGCAGTGAAGCGCTTCAGAGGAGGAAAGGGAAGGACAATGAGCAGTTCTTC

J gene: TRBJ2-3
clone size: NA
V gene: TRBV20-1
D gene: TRBD2
CDR3 protein: CSSIAGNTDTQYF
CDR3 DNA: TGCAGTTCGATAGCGGGCAACACAGATACGCAGTATTTT

J gene: TRBJ2-3
clone size: NA
V gene: TRBV6-2/TRBV6-3
D gene: NA
CDR3 protein: CASSDARVLITDTQYF
CDR3 DNA: TGTGCCAGCAGCGACGCACGCGTCCTCATCACAGATACGCAGTATTTT

J gene: TRBJ2-3
clone size: few
V gene: TRBV5-1
D gene: NA
CDR3 protein: CASSVEGLDTQYF
CDR3 DNA: TGCGCCAGCAGCGTTGAGGGATTGGATACGCAGTATTTT

J gene: TRBJ1-5
clone size: few
V gene: TRBV5-1
D gene: NA
CDR3 protein: CASSLGSGQPQHF
CDR3 DNA: TGCGCCAGCAGCCTGGGGTCTGGTCAGCCCCAGCATTTT

J gene: TRBJ2-7
clone size: NA
V gene: TRBV27
D gene: TRBD1
CDR3 protein: CASKSYRGRISYEQYF
CDR3 DNA: TGTGCCAGCAAGAGTTACAGGGGGCGCATCTCCTACGAGCAGTACTTC

J gene: TRBJ2-5
clone size: NA
V gene: TRBV12-3/TRBV12-4
D gene: TRBD2
CDR3 protein: CASTLLAAETQYF
CDR3 DNA: TGTGCCAGCACCCTCCTAGCGGCAGAGACCCAGTACTTC

J gene: TRBJ1-3
clone size: few
V gene: TRBV29-1
D gene: TRBD1
CDR3 protein: CSVRDRASGNTIYF
CDR3 DNA: TGCAGCGTCCGGGACAGGGCCTCTGGAAACACCATATATTTT

J gene: TRBJ1-3
clone size: NA
V gene: TRBV12-3/TRBV12-4
D gene: NA
CDR3 protein: CASSILGTFGNTIYF
CDR3 DNA: TGTGCCAGCAGTATCCTCGGGACTTTCGGAAACACCATATATTTT

J gene: TRBJ2-6
clone size: NA
V gene: TRBV20-1
D gene: NA
CDR3 protein: CSALGERHSGANVLTF
CDR3 DNA: TGCAGTGCCCTCGGTGAGCGGCACTCTGGGGCCAACGTCCTGACTTTC

J gene: TRBJ1-5
clone size: NA
V gene: TRBV5-6
D gene: TRBD1
CDR3 protein: CASSKGQINQPQHF
CDR3 DNA: TGTGCCAGCAGCAAGGGACAGATAAATCAGCCCCAGCATTTT

J gene: TRBJ1-5
clone size: few
V gene: TRBV6-1
D gene: TRBD1
CDR3 protein: CASRPITGGLPLSNQPQHF
CDR3 DNA: TGTGCCAGCAGACCAATAACAGGGGGCTTACCTCTAAGCAATCAGCCCCAGCATTTT

J gene: TRBJ2-1
clone size: NA
V gene: TRBV15
D gene: NA
CDR3 protein: CATSHRLYNEQFF
CDR3 DNA: TGTGCCACCAGCCATCGACTGTACAATGAGCAGTTCTTC

J gene: TRBJ2-7
clone size: NA
V gene: TRBV10-3
D gene: NA
CDR3 protein: CAISEQGPYEQYF
CDR3 DNA: TGTGCCATCAGCGAACAGGGTCCCTACGAGCAGTACTTC

J gene: TRBJ1-3
clone size: NA
V gene: TRBV6-2/TRBV6-3
D gene: TRBD1
CDR3 protein: CASRPQGSTGNTIYF
CDR3 DNA: TGTGCCAGCAGGCCACAGGGGAGTACTGGAAACACCATATATTTT

J gene: TRBJ1-2
clone size: once
V gene: TRBV7-9
D gene: TRBD1
CDR3 protein: CASSLDGTGDTYGYTF
CDR3 DNA: TGTGCCAGCAGCTTAGACGGGACAGGGGATACATATGGCTACACCTTC

J gene: TRBJ2-7
clone size: NA
V gene: TRBV2
D gene: NA
CDR3 protein: CASSEGPVYEQYF
CDR3 DNA: TGTGCCAGCAGTGAAGGCCCGGTCTACGAGCAGTACTTC

J gene: TRBJ2-7
clone size: NA
V gene: TRBV24-1
D gene: NA
CDR3 protein: CAIRDTAPYEQYF
CDR3 DNA: TGTGCCATCCGGGACACGGCTCCCTACGAGCAGTACTTC

J gene: TRBJ1-4
clone size: NA
V gene: TRBV20-1
D gene: NA
CDR3 protein: CSARLWEKLFF
CDR3 DNA: TGCAGTGCTAGACTGTGGGAAAAACTGTTTTTT

J gene: TRBJ2-3
clone size: few
V gene: TRBV7-7
D gene: NA
CDR3 protein: CASRDRDLTDTQYF
CDR3 DNA: TGTGCTAGCAGAGACCGGGACCTCACAGATACGCAGTATTTT

J gene: TRBJ1-2
clone size: few
V gene: TRBV7-9
D gene: NA
CDR3 protein: CASSLGVAGSYTF
CDR3 DNA: TGTGCCAGCAGCTTAGGGGTAGCAGGGAGCTACACCTTC

J gene: TRBJ1-5
clone size: NA
V gene: TRBV12-3/TRBV12-4
D gene: TRBD1
CDR3 protein: CASRWTGDSPQHF
CDR3 DNA: TGTGCCAGCAGGTGGACAGGGGACAGCCCCCAGCATTTT

J gene: TRBJ2-1
clone size: few
V gene: TRBV7-3
D gene: TRBD2
CDR3 protein: CASSLVDSGGNEQFF
CDR3 DNA: TGTGCCAGCAGCTTGGTAGATAGCGGGGGGAATGAGCAGTTCTTC

J gene: TRBJ2-2
clone size: NA
V gene: TRBV2
D gene: NA
CDR3 protein: CASRPTGFTGELFF
CDR3 DNA: TGTGCCAGCAGACCAACGGGGTTCACCGGGGAGCTGTTTTTT

J gene: TRBJ2-1
clone size: NA
V gene: TRBV5-1
D gene: NA
CDR3 protein: CASRVGGVSYNEQFF
CDR3 DNA: TGCGCCAGCAGGGTAGGGGGAGTTTCCTACAATGAGCAGTTCTTC